Listed below are T cell receptor beta chains from one sample, sequenced in a study of somatic mutations in cytotoxic T cells in rheumatoid arthritis. The protocol was immunoSEQ multiplex PCR, while the TCRdb copy is restricted to in-frame clones and leaves out a portion. The table has roughly 20,000 clones, over 65% seen once. Sequencing input: CD8+ T cells sorted from blood. The receptors here all came from a man aged 60 to 69 in good health. The CDR3 runs from the conserved cysteine through the conserved F or W. D genes are given only for firm matches. Size is omitted from some rows. Given values are once, few, many or a class for expanded clones.

clone size: -; V gene: TRBV7-9; D gene: -; J gene: TRBJ2-5; CDR3 protein: CASSQQGGETQYF; CDR3 DNA: TGTGCCAGCAGCCAGCAGGGTGGAGAGACCCAGTACTTC
clone size: -; V gene: TRBV4-3; D gene: TRBD1; J gene: TRBJ2-7; CDR3 protein: CASSPGQGTYEQYF; CDR3 DNA: TGCGCCAGCAGCCCAGGACAGGGGACCTACGAGCAGTACTTC
clone size: -; V gene: TRBV11-3; D gene: TRBD2; J gene: TRBJ2-3; CDR3 protein: CASSQGLAEDKTDTQYF; CDR3 DNA: TGTGCCAGCAGCCAGGGACTAGCGGAGGACAAAACAGATACGCAGTATTTT
clone size: -; V gene: TRBV29-1; D gene: -; J gene: TRBJ2-1; CDR3 protein: CSAPRGNEQFF; CDR3 DNA: TGCAGCGCCCCTCGCGGGAATGAGCAGTTCTTC
clone size: -; V gene: TRBV27; D gene: -; J gene: TRBJ2-4; CDR3 protein: CASGRTGPIQYF; CDR3 DNA: TGTGCCAGCGGAAGAACAGGGCCGATTCAGTACTTC
clone size: -; V gene: TRBV2; D gene: -; J gene: TRBJ1-5; CDR3 protein: CASRRAGAGGQPQHF; CDR3 DNA: TGTGCCAGCAGACGGGCAGGGGCTGGTGGTCAGCCCCAGCATTTT
clone size: few; V gene: TRBV6-1; D gene: TRBD2; J gene: TRBJ2-2; CDR3 protein: CASSGLAGEGYTGELFF; CDR3 DNA: TGTGCCAGCAGTGGACTAGCGGGAGAGGGGTACACCGGGGAGCTGTTTTTT
clone size: -; V gene: TRBV6-5; D gene: -; J gene: TRBJ2-7; CDR3 protein: CASSYSGQIYEQYF; CDR3 DNA: TGTGCCAGCAGTTACTCGGGACAAATCTACGAGCAGTACTTC
clone size: few; V gene: TRBV6-5; D gene: -; J gene: TRBJ2-1; CDR3 protein: CATSPGSGYNEQFF; CDR3 DNA: TGTGCCACCTCTCCGGGGTCAGGCTACAATGAGCAGTTCTTC
clone size: few; V gene: TRBV6-6; D gene: -; J gene: TRBJ1-1; CDR3 protein: CASSYAIEAFF; CDR3 DNA: TGTGCCAGCAGTTACGCGATTGAAGCTTTCTTT
clone size: -; V gene: TRBV9; D gene: -; J gene: TRBJ2-1; CDR3 protein: CASSVGLASGNEQFF; CDR3 DNA: TGTGCCAGCAGCGTAGGCCTAGCATCGGGGAATGAGCAGTTCTTC
clone size: once; V gene: TRBV11-2; D gene: -; J gene: TRBJ2-7; CDR3 protein: CASSLVVSDYEQYF; CDR3 DNA: TGTGCCAGCAGCTTAGTGGTTAGCGACTACGAGCAGTACTTC
clone size: few; V gene: TRBV5-8; D gene: -; J gene: TRBJ2-1; CDR3 protein: CASSLDLGENNEQFF; CDR3 DNA: TGTGCCAGCAGCCTGGATTTGGGCGAAAACAATGAGCAGTTCTTC
clone size: -; V gene: TRBV27; D gene: -; J gene: TRBJ1-6; CDR3 protein: CASSLSGMDGSPLHF; CDR3 DNA: TGTGCCAGCAGTTTATCCGGGATGGATGGTTCACCCCTCCACTTT
clone size: few; V gene: TRBV2; D gene: -; J gene: TRBJ1-4; CDR3 protein: CASVPSGVNEKLFF; CDR3 DNA: TGTGCCAGCGTACCGTCGGGGGTCAATGAAAAACTGTTTTTT
clone size: -; V gene: TRBV6-5; D gene: TRBD1; J gene: TRBJ1-5; CDR3 protein: CASREQGYSNQPQHF; CDR3 DNA: TGTGCCAGCAGGGAACAGGGGTATAGCAATCAGCCCCAGCATTTT
clone size: -; V gene: TRBV7-2; D gene: TRBD1; J gene: TRBJ2-7; CDR3 protein: CAGQGDHSYEQYF; CDR3 DNA: TGTGCCGGACAGGGGGACCACTCCTACGAGCAGTACTTC
clone size: -; V gene: TRBV4-1; D gene: TRBD2; J gene: TRBJ2-1; CDR3 protein: CASEVAGGYNEQFF; CDR3 DNA: TGCGCCAGCGAGGTAGCGGGGGGCTACAATGAGCAGTTCTTC
clone size: -; V gene: TRBV21-1; D gene: -; J gene: TRBJ2-3; CDR3 protein: CASSKYRSTDTQYF; CDR3 DNA: TGTGCCAGCAGCAAGTATCGGAGCACAGATACGCAGTATTTT
clone size: -; V gene: TRBV27; D gene: -; J gene: TRBJ1-1; CDR3 protein: CASSFRVNTEAFF; CDR3 DNA: TGTGCCAGCAGTTTTCGAGTGAACACTGAAGCTTTCTTT
clone size: -; V gene: TRBV6-6; D gene: -; J gene: TRBJ1-4; CDR3 protein: CASRGGNEKLFF; CDR3 DNA: TGTGCCAGCAGAGGGGGAAATGAAAAACTGTTTTTT
clone size: -; V gene: TRBV4-1; D gene: TRBD1; J gene: TRBJ2-7; CDR3 protein: CASSEQPGQGSYEQYF; CDR3 DNA: TGTGCCAGCAGCGAACAACCGGGACAGGGGTCCTACGAGCAGTACTTC
clone size: -; V gene: TRBV13; D gene: TRBD2; J gene: TRBJ2-5; CDR3 protein: CASSRRGSGSYETQYF; CDR3 DNA: TGTGCCAGCAGCCGACGCGGGAGCGGGAGTTATGAGACCCAGTACTTC
clone size: few; V gene: TRBV29-1; D gene: TRBD2; J gene: TRBJ2-7; CDR3 protein: CSVDGLAGVYEQYF; CDR3 DNA: TGCAGCGTTGACGGACTAGCGGGAGTTTACGAGCAGTACTTC
clone size: -; V gene: TRBV27; D gene: TRBD2; J gene: TRBJ2-7; CDR3 protein: CASSFDSSGSYEQYF; CDR3 DNA: TGTGCCAGCAGTTTTGACTCCAGCGGGAGTTACGAGCAGTACTTC
clone size: -; V gene: TRBV7-9; D gene: TRBD2; J gene: TRBJ2-1; CDR3 protein: CASSSPGLADNEQFF; CDR3 DNA: TGTGCCAGCAGCTCGCCGGGACTAGCGGACAATGAGCAGTTCTTC
clone size: -; V gene: TRBV2; D gene: TRBD2; J gene: TRBJ2-3; CDR3 protein: CASSEGTSGGPTDTQYF; CDR3 DNA: TGTGCCAGCAGTGAAGGGACTAGCGGGGGGCCTACAGATACGCAGTATTTT
clone size: few; V gene: TRBV4-3; D gene: -; J gene: TRBJ2-1; CDR3 protein: CASSPQGGGHIDEQFF; CDR3 DNA: TGCGCCAGCAGCCCACAGGGAGGGGGGCACATCGATGAGCAGTTCTTC
clone size: -; V gene: TRBV19; D gene: TRBD1; J gene: TRBJ2-1; CDR3 protein: CASSLPGQTYNEQFF; CDR3 DNA: TGTGCCAGTAGTTTACCGGGACAGACCTACAATGAGCAGTTCTTC
clone size: -; V gene: TRBV27; D gene: -; J gene: TRBJ1-1; CDR3 protein: CASSPSPQNTEAFF; CDR3 DNA: TGTGCCAGCAGTCCCTCTCCACAGAACACTGAAGCTTTCTTT
clone size: -; V gene: TRBV7-9; D gene: -; J gene: TRBJ2-7; CDR3 protein: CASSPSTTYEQYF; CDR3 DNA: TGTGCCAGCAGCCCGTCGACAACCTACGAGCAGTACTTC
clone size: -; V gene: TRBV27; D gene: -; J gene: TRBJ2-7; CDR3 protein: CASSSSPSRGVEQYF; CDR3 DNA: TGTGCCAGCAGTTCATCACCTTCCAGGGGGGTCGAGCAGTACTTC
clone size: -; V gene: TRBV4-3; D gene: -; J gene: TRBJ2-7; CDR3 protein: CASSRTEGYEQYF; CDR3 DNA: TGCGCCAGCAGCCGGACAGAGGGCTACGAGCAGTACTTC
clone size: -; V gene: TRBV11-2; D gene: -; J gene: TRBJ2-1; CDR3 protein: CASSSRDNAYNEQFF; CDR3 DNA: TGTGCCAGCAGCTCCCGGGACAACGCCTACAATGAGCAGTTCTTC
clone size: -; V gene: TRBV5-1; D gene: -; J gene: TRBJ2-3; CDR3 protein: CASSLTWFFQDTQYF; CDR3 DNA: TGCGCCAGCAGCTTGACTTGGTTCTTCCAAGATACGCAGTATTTT
clone size: -; V gene: TRBV4-3; D gene: -; J gene: TRBJ2-1; CDR3 protein: CASSQDGYEQFF; CDR3 DNA: TGCGCCAGCAGCCAAGACGGTTATGAGCAGTTCTTC
clone size: -; V gene: TRBV19; D gene: -; J gene: TRBJ2-3; CDR3 protein: CASSIGTGTDTQYF; CDR3 DNA: TGTGCCAGTAGTATTGGAACAGGCACAGATACGCAGTATTTT
clone size: -; V gene: TRBV6-5; D gene: -; J gene: TRBJ1-1; CDR3 protein: CASSDSEDGPEAFF; CDR3 DNA: TGTGCCAGCAGCGACAGCGAGGATGGACCTGAAGCTTTCTTT
clone size: few; V gene: TRBV29-1; D gene: -; J gene: TRBJ2-2; CDR3 protein: CSVEPTGTGELFF; CDR3 DNA: TGCAGCGTTGAACCAACAGGCACCGGGGAGCTGTTTTTT
clone size: -; V gene: TRBV6-5; D gene: -; J gene: TRBJ1-2; CDR3 protein: CASSFTGVSYGYTF; CDR3 DNA: TGTGCCAGCAGCTTCACAGGAGTTTCCTATGGCTACACCTTC
clone size: few; V gene: TRBV27; D gene: -; J gene: TRBJ1-6; CDR3 protein: CASSLTNGGYNSPLHF; CDR3 DNA: TGTGCCAGCAGTTTAACCAACGGGGGGTATAATTCACCCCTCCACTTT
clone size: -; V gene: TRBV10-3; D gene: -; J gene: TRBJ2-3; CDR3 protein: CAISESGRGSTDTQYF; CDR3 DNA: TGTGCCATCAGTGAGTCGGGGCGCGGAAGCACAGATACGCAGTATTTT
clone size: -; V gene: TRBV4-1; D gene: -; J gene: TRBJ1-2; CDR3 protein: CASSQDVLLNYGYTF; CDR3 DNA: TGCGCCAGCAGCCAAGATGTACTTCTTAACTATGGCTACACCTTC
clone size: -; V gene: TRBV7-6; D gene: -; J gene: TRBJ2-1; CDR3 protein: CASSLEEGMYNEQFF; CDR3 DNA: TGTGCCAGCAGCTTAGAGGAGGGCATGTACAATGAGCAGTTCTTC
clone size: -; V gene: TRBV27; D gene: -; J gene: TRBJ2-6; CDR3 protein: CASSLYGANVLTF; CDR3 DNA: TGTGCCAGCTCCCTCTATGGGGCCAACGTCCTGACTTTC
clone size: medium-sized; V gene: TRBV5-4; D gene: -; J gene: TRBJ2-7; CDR3 protein: CASSLDYSYEQYF; CDR3 DNA: TGTGCCAGCAGCTTGGACTATTCCTACGAGCAGTACTTC
clone size: -; V gene: TRBV6-5; D gene: -; J gene: TRBJ1-2; CDR3 protein: CASKKGGGNGYTF; CDR3 DNA: TGTGCCAGCAAGAAGGGGGGGGGCAATGGCTACACCTTC
clone size: -; V gene: TRBV27; D gene: TRBD1; J gene: TRBJ2-1; CDR3 protein: CASTVTGSRNEQFF; CDR3 DNA: TGTGCCAGCACCGTGACAGGGTCTCGCAATGAGCAGTTCTTC
clone size: -; V gene: TRBV2; D gene: TRBD1; J gene: TRBJ2-2; CDR3 protein: CASRDREMNTGELFF; CDR3 DNA: TGTGCCAGCAGGGACAGGGAGATGAACACCGGGGAGCTGTTTTTT
clone size: -; V gene: TRBV6-5; D gene: TRBD2; J gene: TRBJ2-1; CDR3 protein: CASSISGTSYNEQFF; CDR3 DNA: TGTGCCAGCAGTATTAGCGGGACTTCCTACAATGAGCAGTTCTTC
clone size: -; V gene: TRBV7-3; D gene: -; J gene: TRBJ2-5; CDR3 protein: CASSLTSDTTQYF; CDR3 DNA: TGTGCCAGCAGCTTAACTTCCGACACTACCCAGTACTTC
clone size: -; V gene: TRBV10-3; D gene: TRBD2; J gene: TRBJ2-1; CDR3 protein: CAISLAGADNEQFF; CDR3 DNA: TGTGCCATCAGCCTAGCGGGAGCTGACAATGAGCAGTTCTTC
clone size: few; V gene: TRBV6-5; D gene: TRBD1; J gene: TRBJ2-3; CDR3 protein: CASWTGRFQDTQYF; CDR3 DNA: TGTGCCAGTTGGACAGGGCGCTTCCAAGATACGCAGTATTTT